The clone carrying this T cell receptor beta chain was counted many times. What it recognizes is unknown. These data originate in a study of T cell repertoires in cytomegalovirus infection. Study as a whole: Through public TCR beta signatures, both CMV infection and matching HLA type were indicated.

Trimming removed 10 bases at V and 0 bases at J, with 13 bases between. This CDR3 is 15 amino acids long. Germline V gene data show CDR1 as SGHTA and CDR2 as FQGNSA. TCRdb reanalysed the reads using MiXCR and keeps one entry per CDR3 protein. In the table there are about 260,000 distinct CDR3 sequences, about an eighth of which are singletons. Study-level results: HLA-C-restricted, CMV-specific TCR beta clonotypes were dominant ex vivo. Totalled public TCR beta family frequency picked out people who carried CMV plus the relevant HLA.

The sequencing sample was made of PBMCs. This clonotype was obtained from a human donor in good health (CMV status not recorded). Some clones in this sample may be carry-over from other donors' samples. V and J are TRBV7-2 and TRBJ2-6; D possibly matches TRBD1 or TRBD2 (5 bases each). The CDR3 reads CAIRGGSSGANVLTF. CDR3 sequence (DNA): TGTGCCATACGTGGGGGTAGCTCTGGGGCCAACGTCCTGACTTTC.